Following are 18 T cell receptor beta chains from one sample sequenced in a study of PD-1 blockade in classical Hodgkin lymphoma. The repertoire was sequenced with immunoSEQ multiplex PCR; TCRdb's copy has only in-frame clones and lacks some. There are 50,000 to 65,000 clones in the sample; approximately 90% occur only once, and more than 9% lies in the top ten. Each patient experienced a relapse that followed autologous stem cell transplantation, and brentuximab vedotin exposure varied. The source was peripheral blood mononuclear cells (PBMCs), collected before the second cycle of nivolumab. Every receptor here comes from a human donor with classical Hodgkin lymphoma.

V is TRBV27 and J is TRBJ1-2; D is unclear. The CDR3 consists of 14 residues. The V gene lost 5 bases and the J gene lost 8 bases, with 18 bases spanning the gap. The germline V gene has CDR1 MNHEY and CDR2 SMNVEV (reference sequence). DNA of the CDR3: TGTGCCAGCAGTCCCGCATACCGGGCAGGCGGCTACACCTTC. Translation gives CASSPAYRAGGYTF.

The J gene is TRBJ1-6, the V gene TRBV28; the D is unclear. Germline V lookup: CDR1 MDHEN, CDR2 SYDVKM. This CDR3 region has 12 residues. The V end was cut by 7 bases, the J end by 6 bases, with 7 bases between. The CDR3, as DNA: TGTGCCAGCAACTTGGGTAATTCACCCCTCCACTTT. This codes for CASNLGNSPLHF.

The gene calls are TRBV6-6 and TRBJ1-2; no definite D call. The CDR3 is 13 residues long. Trimming stripped 3 bases from V and 0 bases from J, with 5 bases between. Looked up from germline, CDR1 is MNHNY and CDR2 is SVGAGI (reference sequence). The CDR3 loop reads CASSYGPNYGYTF. Written as DNA, the CDR3 is TGTGCCAGCAGTTATGGTCCTAACTATGGCTACACCTTC.

V and J are TRBV13 and TRBJ2-2; 7 nucleotides agree with TRBD2. The trim removed 4 bases at V and 3 bases at J, leaving 8 bases unmatched. Germline V gene lookup returns CDR1 PRHDT and CDR2 FYEKMQ (reference sequence). The CDR3 runs 16 residues. The DNA of the CDR3 is TGTGCCAGCAGCTCTTGGGGAGGGCCTGACACCGGGGAGCTGTTTTTT. The encoded protein is CASSSWGGPDTGELFF.

This clone occurred a few times. The rearrangement joins TRBV19 to TRBJ1-1; D is uncertain. CDR1 and CDR2 from the germline V gene are LNHDA and SQIVND (reference sequence). This CDR3 has 12 amino acids. The ends were cut back, 6 bases at V and 11 bases at J, with 16 bases in the middle. The CDR3 bases are TGTGCCAGTAGACCGGACTATCCTACGGCTTTCTTT. Residues: CASRPDYPTAFF. Together with reference TRBV19 and TRBJ1-1, the CDR3 gives the full variable domain: DGGITQSPKYLFRKEGQNVTLSCEQNLNHDAMYWYRQDPGQGLRLIYYSQIVNDFQKGDIAEGYSVSREKKESFPLTVTSAQKNPTAFYLCASRPDYPTAFFGQGTRLTVV.

The J gene is TRBJ1-2, the V gene TRBV27; a possible D gene is TRBD1 (5 bases). The CDR3 runs 13 residues. Germline V CDR1 and CDR2: MNHEY, SMNVEV (reference sequence). The V end was cut by 3 bases, the J end by 8 bases, with 13 bases between. Written as DNA, the CDR3 is TGTGCCAGCAGTTTTGGAGGGGTCGGGGGCTACACCTTC. This sequence encodes CASSFGGVGGYTF.

The rearrangement links TRBV9 to TRBJ1-1, with TRBD1 identical over 8 bases. Germline lookup yields CDR1 SGDLS and CDR2 YYNGEE. This CDR3 is built from 16 residues. V dropped 3 bases and J dropped 2; count of bases not matched to a gene: 9. CDR3 bases: TGTGCCAGCAGCGCTCACCGGACAGGGCCCAACACTGAAGCTTTCTTT. Translation gives CASSAHRTGPNTEAFF.

The rearrangement links TRBV6-1 to TRBJ2-1; 7 nucleotides match TRBD2. Germline V gene sequence: CDR1 MNHNS, CDR2 SASEGT. V lost 4 bases, J lost 1 base, and 4 bases stayed unmatched. This CDR3 region has 15 residues. This chain's CDR3 is CASSVVAGSYNEQFF. CDR3 nucleotides: TGTGCCAGCAGTGTAGTAGCGGGTTCCTACAATGAGCAGTTCTTC.

The chain carries TRBV19 and TRBJ1-1; TRBD1 might be the D (5 bases). V was clipped by 2 bases and J by 5 bases, with 12 bases between them. This CDR3 has 14 amino acids. CDR1 LNHDA and CDR2 SQIVND come from the germline V gene (reference sequence). The CDR3 DNA is TGTGCCAGTAGTATAAGTACAGGCTGGACTGAAGCTTTCTTT. This translates into CASSISTGWTEAFF.

The chain joins TRBV1 to TRBJ2-7; the listed D gene, TRBD2, was not tested against the DNA. TRBV1 has pseudogene status. The CDR3 sequence is 14 residues long. CDR3 sequence reads: CTSNKGGSGFKQYF. The CDR3 bases are TGCACCAGCAACAAAGGCGGGAGTGGGTTCAAGCAGTACTTC.

The rearrangement joins TRBV9 to TRBJ1-2, with D unresolved. Germline CDR1 reads SGDLS; CDR2 reads YYNGEE. V was cut by 3 bases and J by 6 bases, with 15 bases left in between. This CDR3 is built from 14 residues. The CDR3 nucleotides are TGTGCCAGCAGCGGACGGGCGGAAGTAGATGGCTACACCTTC. Encoded protein: CASSGRAEVDGYTF. The variable domain in full, completed from reference TRBV9 and TRBJ1-2, reads DSGVTQTPKHLITATGQRVTLRCSPRSGDLSVYWYQQSLDQGLQFLIQYYNGEERAKGNILERFSAQQFPDLHSELNLSSLELGDSALYFCASSGRAEVDGYTFGSGTRLTVV.

The CDR3 spells CSQRESGTDTQYF. CDR3 nucleotide sequence: TGCAGCCAGCGGGAGTCGGGCACAGATACGCAGTATTTT. The chain is built from TRBV29-1 and TRBJ2-3; 8 bases are shared with TRBD2. With V trimmed by 8 bases and J by 1 base, 5 bases remained unmatched. The germline V gene has CDR1 SQVTM and CDR2 ANQGSEA. The CDR3 has 13 amino acids.

This chain uses TRBV5-1 with TRBJ1-2, with unresolved D. This CDR3 is built from 16 residues. V dropped 4 bases and J dropped 4 bases, with 20 bases sitting between them. Germline CDR1 and CDR2: SGHRS and YFSETQ. The CDR3 sequence is CASSPEVDSPRYGYTF. CDR3 sequence (DNA): TGCGCCAGCAGCCCCGAGGTGGACTCCCCTCGCTATGGCTACACCTTC. The full variable domain, its missing parts supplied by reference TRBV5-1 and TRBJ1-2, is KAGVTQTPRYLIKTRGQQVTLSCSPISGHRSVSWYQQTPGQGLQFLFEYFSETQRNKGNFPGRFSGRQFSNSRSEMNVSTLELGDSALYLCASSPEVDSPRYGYTFGSGTRLTVV.

The chain combines TRBV5-4 with TRBJ2-1; possible D gene TRBD2, 6 bases. V lost 3 bases and J 0 bases, leaving 10 bases between the germline ends. Germline V gives CDR1 SGHNT, CDR2 YYREEE (reference sequence). CDR3 length equals 15 residues. CDR3 amino acids: CASSSDYSSYNEQFF. The CDR3 DNA reads TGTGCCAGCAGCTCGGACTATTCCTCCTACAATGAGCAGTTCTTC.

This chain uses TRBV7-3 with TRBJ2-7; 9 bases match TRBD2. The junction had 8 bases not matched to a gene; V was cut back by 3 bases and J by 2 bases. The germline V gene has CDR1 SGHTA and CDR2 FQGTGA. The CDR3 totals 16 residues. The chain's CDR3 is CASSLLALAGTYEQYF. CDR3 in DNA: TGTGCCAGCAGCTTGCTAGCTCTAGCGGGGACCTACGAGCAGTACTTC.

The V call is TRBV5-1, the J call TRBJ2-7; either TRBD1 or TRBD2 may supply D (5 bases each). Germline CDR1 is SGHRS and CDR2 is YFSETQ. CDR3 length: 17 residues. V was pared by 3 bases and J by 4 bases, with 23 bases between. The DNA of the CDR3 is TGCGCCAGCAGCTCCGTGCCTGGGGGAACAAGCGGATACGAGCAGTACTTC. Protein product: CASSSVPGGTSGYEQYF.

The rearrangement uses TRBV18 and TRBJ1-2; 7 nucleotides match TRBD1. The CDR3 runs 16 residues. With V trimmed by 0 bases and J by 9 bases, 13 bases remained unmatched. Per germline, CDR1 KGHSH and CDR2 LQKENI. The CDR3: CASSPPLLQGLESYTF. CDR3 coding DNA: TGTGCCAGCTCACCACCGCTATTACAGGGGCTTGAGAGCTACACCTTC. The whole variable domain, filled in from reference TRBV18 and TRBJ1-2, reads NAGVMQNPRHLVRRRGQEARLRCSPMKGHSHVYWYRQLPEEGLKFMVYLQKENIIDESGMPKERFSAEFPKEGPSILRIQQVVRGDSAAYFCASSPPLLQGLESYTFGSGTRLTVV.

The rearrangement links TRBV6-6 to TRBJ2-1; D is perhaps TRBD1 or TRBD2 (5 bases each). V gave up 8 bases and J gave up 5 bases, with 19 bases separating them. Germline V gene sequence: CDR1 MNHNY, CDR2 SVGAGI (reference sequence). The CDR3 runs to 15 residues. The CDR3 sequence: CASLPGTEKHNEQFF. The CDR3 coding sequence is TGTGCCAGCCTTCCTGGGACGGAGAAACACAATGAGCAGTTCTTC.